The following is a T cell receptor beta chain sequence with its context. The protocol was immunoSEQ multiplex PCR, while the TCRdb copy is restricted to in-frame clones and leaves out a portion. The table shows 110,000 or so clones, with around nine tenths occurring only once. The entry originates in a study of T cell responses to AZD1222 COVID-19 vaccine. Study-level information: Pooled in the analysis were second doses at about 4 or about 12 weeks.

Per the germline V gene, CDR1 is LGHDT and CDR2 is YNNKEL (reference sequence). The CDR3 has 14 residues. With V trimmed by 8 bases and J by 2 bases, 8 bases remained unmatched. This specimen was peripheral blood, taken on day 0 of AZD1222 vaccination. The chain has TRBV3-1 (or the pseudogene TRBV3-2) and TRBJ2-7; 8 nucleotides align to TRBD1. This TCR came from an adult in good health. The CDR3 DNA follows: TGTGCCAGCGGGTATCGACAGGGGACCTACGAGCAGTACTTC. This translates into CASGYRQGTYEQYF.